Sequencing of this TCR beta chain was carried out in a study of beta chain features in type 1 diabetes. Study-wide results and limits: Compared with healthy donors, patients appeared to share more similar naive, central memory and regulatory TCRB repertoires. Among patients with Type 1 diabetes, TCRB CDR3s were moderately but significantly shorter in every one of the four CD4+ subsets.

In the case of this clone: The antigen is unknown.

The CDR3 loop spans 15 amino acids. V lost 6 bases and J 2 bases, leaving 13 bases between the germline ends. Per the germline V gene, CDR1 is LNHDA and CDR2 is SQIVND (reference sequence). Expressed TCRB transcripts were sequenced after all isolated RNA was converted to cDNA. Produced via immunoSEQ multiplex PCR; TCRdb's table is partial and in-frame only. Of 310,000 or so clones listed, about 15% are singletons. This sequence was found in a man between 18 and 35 years old with type 1 diabetes. The source material was naive CD4+ T cells from blood. The rearrangement links TRBV19 to TRBJ2-2; D not certain. DNA of the CDR3: TGTGCCAGTAGCACTCCGGGTCATAACACCGGGGAGCTGTTTTTT. It yields the protein CASSTPGHNTGELFF.